Listed below are T cell receptor beta chains from one sample, sequenced in a study of CD8 T cells in ankylosing spondylitis. TCRdb redid the calling of the 5' RACE reads with MiXCR, one entry per CDR3 protein. The sample carries under 250,000 distinct CDR3 sequences, under 35% recorded once. The sequenced material came from blood, either unsorted or a sorted T cell fraction (not recorded which). The receptors originated from a male donor with ankylosing spondylitis or in good health (not recorded which). Both conserved end residues are part of each CDR3.

v_gene	j_gene	CDR3aa
TRBV6-5	TRBJ1-1	CASSYTTGKTEAFF
TRBV20-1	TRBJ2-1	CSASPGTTDYNEQFF
TRBV20-1	TRBJ2-7	CSARDAGGIYEQYF
TRBV12-3/TRBV12-4	TRBJ2-1	CASSLGRRAREQFF
TRBV20-1	TRBJ2-1	CSARVLTSGGSYNEQFF
TRBV29-1	TRBJ2-5	CSAEEGTQYF
TRBV12-3/TRBV12-4	TRBJ2-1	CASREGVSSYNEQFF
TRBV10-2	TRBJ1-1	CASSAGNTEAFF
TRBV12-3/TRBV12-4	TRBJ1-4	CASSLGQETEKLFF
TRBV4-1	TRBJ2-1	CASSPNGGSGGQYNEQFF
TRBV27	TRBJ2-4	CASRGGGKNIQYF
TRBV7-3	TRBJ2-6	CASSLTSGVETGYLDSGANVLTF
TRBV3-1	TRBJ1-2	CASSRADSYGYTF
TRBV5-6	TRBJ1-6	CASSLAGTGDSPLHF
TRBV12-3/TRBV12-4	TRBJ2-1	CASSSDIYNEQFF
TRBV20-1	TRBJ2-5	CSARGDVWQETQYF
TRBV10-3	TRBJ2-2	CAISDLLGKGNTGELFF
TRBV9	TRBJ1-2	CASSAGGYGYTF
TRBV4-1	TRBJ1-5	CASSLSGTGQPQHF
TRBV28	TRBJ2-7	CASSLGQGLPYEQYF
TRBV7-9	TRBJ2-3	CASRLWGPGTDTQYF
TRBV29-1	TRBJ2-1	CSVPKLNVYNEQFF
TRBV5-8	TRBJ2-1	CASSRTFSYNEQFF
TRBV28	TRBJ1-2	CASTGIGGYGYTF
TRBV6-1	TRBJ2-5	CASSQNLGRSQETQYF
TRBV20-1	TRBJ2-4	CSARAWTDLIQYF